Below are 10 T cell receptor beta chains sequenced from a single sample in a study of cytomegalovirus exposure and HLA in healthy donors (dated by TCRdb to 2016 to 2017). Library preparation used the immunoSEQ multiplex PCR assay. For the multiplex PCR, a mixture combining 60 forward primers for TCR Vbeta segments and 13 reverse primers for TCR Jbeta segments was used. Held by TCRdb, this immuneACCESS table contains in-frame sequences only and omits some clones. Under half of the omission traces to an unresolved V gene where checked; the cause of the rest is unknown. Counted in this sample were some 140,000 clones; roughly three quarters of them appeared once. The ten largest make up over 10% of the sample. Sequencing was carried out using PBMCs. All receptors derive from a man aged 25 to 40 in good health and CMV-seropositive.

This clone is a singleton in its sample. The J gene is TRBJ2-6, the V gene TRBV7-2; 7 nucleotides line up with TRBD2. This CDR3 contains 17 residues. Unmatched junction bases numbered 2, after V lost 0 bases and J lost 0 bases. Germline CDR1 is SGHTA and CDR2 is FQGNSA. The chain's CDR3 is CASSLAGGLSGANVLTF. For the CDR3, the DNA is TGTGCCAGCAGCTTAGCGGGAGGGCTCTCTGGGGCCAACGTCCTGACTTTC.

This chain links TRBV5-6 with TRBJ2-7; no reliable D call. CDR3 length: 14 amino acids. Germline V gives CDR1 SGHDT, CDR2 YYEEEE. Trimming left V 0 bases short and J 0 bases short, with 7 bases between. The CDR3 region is CASSLGYSSYEQYF. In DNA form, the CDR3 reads TGTGCCAGCAGCTTGGGGTATAGCTCCTACGAGCAGTACTTC.

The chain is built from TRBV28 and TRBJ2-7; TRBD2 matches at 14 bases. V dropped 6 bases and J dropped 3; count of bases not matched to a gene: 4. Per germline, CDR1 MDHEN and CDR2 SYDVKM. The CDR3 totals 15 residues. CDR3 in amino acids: CASRPGLAGGYEQYF. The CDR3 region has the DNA TGTGCCAGCAGACCCGGACTAGCGGGAGGCTACGAGCAGTACTTC.

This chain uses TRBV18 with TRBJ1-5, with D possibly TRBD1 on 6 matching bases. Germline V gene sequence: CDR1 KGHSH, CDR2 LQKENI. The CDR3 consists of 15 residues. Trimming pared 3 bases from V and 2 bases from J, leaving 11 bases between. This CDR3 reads CASSPQGNGNQPQHF. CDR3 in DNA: TGTGCCAGCTCACCGCAGGGGAATGGCAATCAGCCCCAGCATTTT.

This CDR3 reads CATQAAGLYGYTF. CDR3 DNA sequence: TGTGCCACTCAGGCAGCGGGACTCTATGGCTACACCTTC. The chain links TRBV19 to TRBJ1-2, with D maybe TRBD1 (5 bases). Between the trimmed V and J ends, which lost 10 bases and 4 bases, there was a span of 16 bases. CDR3 length: 13 amino acids. Germline assignment: CDR1 LNHDA and CDR2 SQIVND (reference sequence).

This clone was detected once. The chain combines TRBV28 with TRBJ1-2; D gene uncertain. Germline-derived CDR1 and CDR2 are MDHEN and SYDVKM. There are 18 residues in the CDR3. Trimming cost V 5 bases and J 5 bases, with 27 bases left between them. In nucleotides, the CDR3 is TGTGCCAGCAGTGGAGGTGGTCTTTGGGGTCCCTCCTTTTATGGCTACACCTTC. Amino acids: CASSGGGLWGPSFYGYTF.

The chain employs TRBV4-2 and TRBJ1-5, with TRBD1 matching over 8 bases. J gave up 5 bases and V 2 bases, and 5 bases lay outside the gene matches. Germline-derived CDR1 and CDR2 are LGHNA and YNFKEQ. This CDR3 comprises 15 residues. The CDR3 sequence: CASSQYLQGDQPQHF. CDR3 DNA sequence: TGTGCCAGCAGCCAATATTTACAGGGGGATCAGCCCCAGCATTTT.

The CDR3 region has the DNA TGCGCCAGCAGCTGGGGGACAGGGGGCACAGATACGCAGTATTTT. As protein: CASSWGTGGTDTQYF. The rearrangement uses TRBV5-1 and TRBJ2-3, with 10 bases fitting TRBD1. The CDR3 loop spans 15 amino acids. CDR1 and CDR2 from the germline V gene are SGHRS and YFSETQ. V lost 3 bases to trimming and J lost 1 base; unmatched junction nucleotides: 2.

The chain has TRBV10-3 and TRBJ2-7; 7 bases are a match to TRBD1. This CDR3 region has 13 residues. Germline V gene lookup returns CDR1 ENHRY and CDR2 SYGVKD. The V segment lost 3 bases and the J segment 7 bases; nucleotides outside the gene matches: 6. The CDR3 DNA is TGTGCCATCAGTGATAAGGGGGCGGGTGAGCAGTACTTC. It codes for CAISDKGAGEQYF.

CDR3 amino acids: CASSVDSQHEQFF. DNA of the CDR3: TGTGCCAGCAGCGTGGACTCCCAACATGAGCAGTTCTTC. V usage is TRBV11-2 and J usage is TRBJ2-1, with D perhaps matching TRBD2 (5 bases). The CDR3 runs to 13 residues. Germline V gene lookup returns CDR1 SGHAT and CDR2 FQNNGV. Trimming left V 5 bases short and J 8 bases short, with 13 bases between.